These 3 T cell receptor beta chains were sequenced from one sample in a study of Ad26.COV2.S vaccination and SARS-CoV-2 variants. Repertoires were generated with immunoSEQ multiplex PCR, while TCRdb's copy carries only in-frame clones and drops some. The repertoire has 440,000 or so clones, about 90% of them found once; the top ten carry 4.3%. The treatment denotes: approximately 18 received Ad26.COV2.S at low or high dose, single or two shots; about five received placebo; per-sample allocation not given. Sampling occurred on day 63 after the first vaccine or placebo injection. The source material was peripheral blood, sampled in a trial of Ad26.COV2.S vaccine versus placebo. These receptor sequences come from a person aged 18-65 years who received the Ad26.COV2.S COVID-19 vaccine or a placebo.

The chain employs TRBV5-1 and TRBJ2-7; 11 bases agree with TRBD2. CDR3 length: 14 amino acids. V lost 1 base and J lost 5; bases outside the gene matches: 2. Germline V lookup: CDR1 SGHRS, CDR2 YFSETQ. The DNA for the CDR3 is TGCGCCAGCAGCTTGACTAGCGGGAGTAACGAGCAGTACTTC. Residues: CASSLTSGSNEQYF.

The rearrangement links TRBV9 to TRBJ1-5; 8 positions match TRBD1. Germline CDR1 reads SGDLS; CDR2 reads YYNGEE. The CDR3 contains 16 residues. The V gene end was trimmed by 0 bases and the J gene end by 5 bases; junction bases not matched to a gene: 7. The DNA for the CDR3 is TGTGCCAGCAGCGTAGGGCCCGGGACAGGTGATCAGCCCCAGCATTTT. This sequence encodes CASSVGPGTGDQPQHF.

The rearrangement links TRBV5-1 to TRBJ2-2, with D unresolved. The CDR3 is 12 amino acids. V lost 2 bases, J lost 2 bases, and 1 base lay in between. Germline V gene data show CDR1 as SGHRS and CDR2 as YFSETQ. The CDR3 region has the DNA TGCGCCAGCAGCTTAAACACCGGGGAGCTGTTTTTT. Translating gives CASSLNTGELFF.